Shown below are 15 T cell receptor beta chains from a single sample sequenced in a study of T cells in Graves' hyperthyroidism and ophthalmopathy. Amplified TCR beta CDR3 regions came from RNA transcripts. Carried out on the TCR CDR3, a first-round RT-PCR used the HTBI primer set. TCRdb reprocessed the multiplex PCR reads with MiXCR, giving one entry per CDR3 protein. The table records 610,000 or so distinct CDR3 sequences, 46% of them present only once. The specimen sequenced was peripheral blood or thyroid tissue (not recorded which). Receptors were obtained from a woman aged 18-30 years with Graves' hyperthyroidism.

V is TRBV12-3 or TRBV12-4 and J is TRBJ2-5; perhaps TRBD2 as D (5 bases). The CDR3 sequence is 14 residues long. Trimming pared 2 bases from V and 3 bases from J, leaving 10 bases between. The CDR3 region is CASSLRRGKETQYF. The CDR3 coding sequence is TGTGCCAGCAGTTTACGCAGAGGGAAAGAGACCCAGTACTTC.

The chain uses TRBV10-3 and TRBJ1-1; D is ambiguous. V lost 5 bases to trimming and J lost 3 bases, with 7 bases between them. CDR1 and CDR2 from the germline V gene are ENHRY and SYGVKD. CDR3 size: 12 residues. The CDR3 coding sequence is TGTGCCATCAGTTCCCGGGACACTGAAGCTTTCTTT. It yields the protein CAISSRDTEAFF.

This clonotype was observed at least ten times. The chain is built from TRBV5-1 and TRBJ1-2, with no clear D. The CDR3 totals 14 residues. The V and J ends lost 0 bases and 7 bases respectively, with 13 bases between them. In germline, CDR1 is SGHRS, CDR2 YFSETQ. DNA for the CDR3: TGCGCCAGCAGCTTGGCAACTTACGGTGGTGGCTACACCTTC. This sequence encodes CASSLATYGGGYTF.

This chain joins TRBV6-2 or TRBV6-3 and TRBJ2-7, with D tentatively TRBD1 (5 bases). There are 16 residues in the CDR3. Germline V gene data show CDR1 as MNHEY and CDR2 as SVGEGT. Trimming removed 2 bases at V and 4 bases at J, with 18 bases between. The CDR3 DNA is TGTGCCAGCAGTTACAACGCCCGGACACCTAGATACGAGCAGTACTTC. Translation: CASSYNARTPRYEQYF.

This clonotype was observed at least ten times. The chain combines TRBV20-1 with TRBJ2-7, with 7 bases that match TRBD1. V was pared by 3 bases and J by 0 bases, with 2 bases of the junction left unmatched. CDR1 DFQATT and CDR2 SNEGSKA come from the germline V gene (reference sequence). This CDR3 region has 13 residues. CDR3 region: CSASNRGSYEQYF. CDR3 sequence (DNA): TGCAGTGCTAGTAACAGGGGCTCCTACGAGCAGTACTTC.

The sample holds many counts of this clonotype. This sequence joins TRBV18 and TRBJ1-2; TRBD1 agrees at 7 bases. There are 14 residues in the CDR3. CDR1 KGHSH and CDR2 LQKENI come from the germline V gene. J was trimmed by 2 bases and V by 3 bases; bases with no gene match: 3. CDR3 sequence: CASSPNRGNYGYTF. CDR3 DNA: TGTGCCAGCTCACCGAACAGGGGAAACTATGGCTACACCTTC.

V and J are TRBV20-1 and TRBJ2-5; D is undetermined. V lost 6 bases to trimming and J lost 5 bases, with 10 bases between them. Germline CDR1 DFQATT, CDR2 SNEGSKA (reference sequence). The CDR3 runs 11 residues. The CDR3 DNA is TGCAGTGCCCAGACCAGGGAGACCCAGTACTTC. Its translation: CSAQTRETQYF.

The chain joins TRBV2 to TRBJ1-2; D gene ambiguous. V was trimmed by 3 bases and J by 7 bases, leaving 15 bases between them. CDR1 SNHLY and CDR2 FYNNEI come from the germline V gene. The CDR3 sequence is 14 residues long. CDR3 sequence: CASSEDLREGGYTF. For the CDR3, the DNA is TGTGCCAGCAGTGAGGACTTACGGGAGGGTGGCTACACCTTC.

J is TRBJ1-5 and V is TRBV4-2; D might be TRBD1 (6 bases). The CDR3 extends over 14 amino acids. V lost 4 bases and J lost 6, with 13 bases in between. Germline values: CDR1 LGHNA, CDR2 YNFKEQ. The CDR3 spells CASSLERGIQPQHF. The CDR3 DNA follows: TGTGCCAGCAGCCTGGAAAGGGGGATTCAGCCCCAGCATTTT.

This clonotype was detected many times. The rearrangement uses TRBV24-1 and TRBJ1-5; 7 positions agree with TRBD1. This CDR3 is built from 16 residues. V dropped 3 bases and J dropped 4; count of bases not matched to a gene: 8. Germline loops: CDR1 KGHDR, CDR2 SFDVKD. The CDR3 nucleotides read TGTGCCACCAGTGATCGAAGACAGGGAGGTAATCAGCCCCAGCATTTT. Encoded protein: CATSDRRQGGNQPQHF.

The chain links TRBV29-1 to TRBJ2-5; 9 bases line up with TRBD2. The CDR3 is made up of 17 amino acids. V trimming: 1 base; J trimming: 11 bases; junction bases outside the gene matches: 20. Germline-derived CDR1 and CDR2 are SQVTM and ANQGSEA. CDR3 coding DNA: TGCAGCGTTGAAGTCGCTACGGGCGGGAGGGCCTACAATGAGCAGTACTTC. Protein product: CSVEVATGGRAYNEQYF.

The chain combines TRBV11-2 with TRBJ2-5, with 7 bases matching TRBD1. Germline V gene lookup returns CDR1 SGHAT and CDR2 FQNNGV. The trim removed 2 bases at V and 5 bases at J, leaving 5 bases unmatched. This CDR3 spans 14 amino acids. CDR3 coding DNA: TGTGCCAGCAGCTTAATAGGGGGCCTTGAGACCCAGTACTTC. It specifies CASSLIGGLETQYF.

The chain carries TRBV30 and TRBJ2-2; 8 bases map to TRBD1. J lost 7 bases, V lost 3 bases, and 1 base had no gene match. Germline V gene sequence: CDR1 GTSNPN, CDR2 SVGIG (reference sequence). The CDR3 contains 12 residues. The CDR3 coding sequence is TGTGCCTGGAGACAGGGGGTCGGGGAGCTGTTTTTT. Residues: CAWRQGVGELFF.

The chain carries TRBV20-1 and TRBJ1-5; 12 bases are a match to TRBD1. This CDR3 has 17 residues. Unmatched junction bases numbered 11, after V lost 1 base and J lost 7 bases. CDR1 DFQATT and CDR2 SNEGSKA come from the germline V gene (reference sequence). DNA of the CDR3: TGCAGTGCTAGAGCTCTGGCGGGACAGGGGGCGGGGCAGCCCCAGCATTTT. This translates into CSARALAGQGAGQPQHF.

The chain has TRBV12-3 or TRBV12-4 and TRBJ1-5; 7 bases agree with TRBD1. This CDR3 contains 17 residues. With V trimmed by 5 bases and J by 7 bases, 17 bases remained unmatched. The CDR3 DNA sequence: TGTGCCAGCAGTGAGCAACCTTCGACAGGGATTGAGCAGCCCCAGCATTTT. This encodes CASSEQPSTGIEQPQHF.